The rows below give T cell receptor beta chains drawn from one sample of a study of blood T cell repertoires in COVID-19. Here immunoSEQ multiplex PCR was the method, and the copy in TCRdb shows in-frame clones only, minus some. The data contain more than 95,000 clones, approximately 85% of them seen just once; the ten biggest clones take up about 15%. The specimen was peripheral blood. Receptors were obtained from a man under 40 with COVID-19, enrolled during active disease. The CDR3 runs from the conserved cysteine through the conserved F or W. Each record gives: D gene, V gene, J gene, CDR3 protein. A D gene is named only where the DNA matches it firmly.

>TRBD1|TRBV6-5|TRBJ2-7
CASSPGTVSYEQYF
>NA|TRBV4-1|TRBJ2-7
CASSFRGAEQYF
>NA|TRBV12-3/TRBV12-4|TRBJ1-5
CASSLDRSEPQHF
>TRBD1|TRBV18|TRBJ1-2
CASSPRDRGSYGYTF
>NA|TRBV7-2|TRBJ1-3
CASSPQISGNTIYF
>TRBD1|TRBV10-3|TRBJ1-1
CAIGVTGVKTEAFF
>TRBD1|TRBV19|TRBJ1-5
CASRGQGAYQPQHF
>TRBD1|TRBV2|TRBJ2-3
CASSPRQGFGADTQYF
>TRBD2|TRBV7-9|TRBJ2-5
CASSLRLAGDWETQYF
>NA|TRBV5-1|TRBJ2-7
CASSLLPGLTGTAYEQYF
>TRBD1|TRBV30|TRBJ1-5
CAWSVTGAGNQPQHF
>NA|TRBV29-1|TRBJ2-7
CSVEDQDSSGYEQYF
>NA|TRBV28|TRBJ1-2
CASSRGGQSNLYGYTF
>NA|TRBV3-1/TRBV3-2|TRBJ2-7
CASSQVGDRSSYEQYF
>NA|TRBV18|TRBJ2-2
CASSPGPGIGELFF
>TRBD1|TRBV4-2|TRBJ1-1
CASSQAGQVTEAFF
>NA|TRBV10-3|TRBJ1-1
CAISEPEEGTEAFF
>TRBD1|TRBV6-5|TRBJ1-5
CASSRQGNQPQHF